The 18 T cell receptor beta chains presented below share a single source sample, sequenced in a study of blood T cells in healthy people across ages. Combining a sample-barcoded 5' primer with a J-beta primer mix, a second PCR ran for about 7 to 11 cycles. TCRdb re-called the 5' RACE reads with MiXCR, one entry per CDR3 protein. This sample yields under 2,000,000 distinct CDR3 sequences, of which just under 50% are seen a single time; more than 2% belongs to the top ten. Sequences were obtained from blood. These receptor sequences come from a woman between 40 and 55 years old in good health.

The DNA for the CDR3 is TGTGCCACCAGCAGAGGACACTTAACGTCCTACGAGCAGTACTTC. The encoded protein is CATSRGHLTSYEQYF. V usage is TRBV15 and J usage is TRBJ2-4; D is ambiguous. The J call may be wrong; the DNA end is better matched by TRBJ2-7. The V gene's germline CDR1 is LNHNV and CDR2 YYDKDF (reference sequence). The CDR3 runs to 15 residues.

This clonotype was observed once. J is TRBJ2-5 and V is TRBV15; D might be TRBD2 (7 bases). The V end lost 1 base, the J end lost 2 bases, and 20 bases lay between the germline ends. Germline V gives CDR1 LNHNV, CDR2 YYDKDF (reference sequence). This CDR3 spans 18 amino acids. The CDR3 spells CATSRAGGVGLRQETQYF. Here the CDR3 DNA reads TGTGCCACCAGCAGAGCGGGGGGCGTAGGCTTGAGGCAAGAGACCCAGTACTTC.

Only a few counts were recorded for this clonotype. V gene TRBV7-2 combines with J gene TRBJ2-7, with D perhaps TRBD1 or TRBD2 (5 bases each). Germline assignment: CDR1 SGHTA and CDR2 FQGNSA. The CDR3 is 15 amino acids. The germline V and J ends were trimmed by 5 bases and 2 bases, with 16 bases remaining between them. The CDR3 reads CASSLSGTEPYEQYF. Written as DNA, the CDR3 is TGTGCCAGCAGCCTCTCCGGGACGGAACCCTACGAGCAGTACTTC. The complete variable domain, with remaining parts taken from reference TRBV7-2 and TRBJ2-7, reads GAGVSQSPSNKVTEKGKDVELRCDPISGHTALYWYRQSLGQGLEFLIYFQGNSAPDKSGLPSDRFSAERTGGSVSTLTIQRTQQEDSAVYLCASSLSGTEPYEQYFGPGTRLTVT.

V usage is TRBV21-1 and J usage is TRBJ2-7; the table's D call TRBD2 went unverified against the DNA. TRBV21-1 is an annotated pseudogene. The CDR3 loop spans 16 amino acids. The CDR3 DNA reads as TGTGCCAGCAGCAAAGGGGAGGGGGAGGACGTCGGTGAGCAGTACTTC. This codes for CASSKGEGEDVGEQYF.

This CDR3 reads CASSLILGGTGPRRAEAFF. The CDR3 nucleotides read TGTGCCAGCAGCCTCATCTTGGGGGGGACAGGTCCTCGCAGGGCTGAAGCTTTCTTT. The chain couples TRBV9 to TRBJ1-1; 8 bases agree with TRBD1. The CDR3 consists of 19 residues. Germline CDR1 SGDLS, CDR2 YYNGEE. Trimming at V came to 4 bases and at J to 6 bases, leaving 23 bases not matched to a gene. Full variable domain (remainder filled in from reference TRBV9 and TRBJ1-1): DSGVTQTPKHLITATGQRVTLRCSPRSGDLSVYWYQQSLDQGLQFLIQYYNGEERAKGNILERFSAQQFPDLHSELNLSSLELGDSALYFCASSLILGGTGPRRAEAFFGQGTRLTVV.

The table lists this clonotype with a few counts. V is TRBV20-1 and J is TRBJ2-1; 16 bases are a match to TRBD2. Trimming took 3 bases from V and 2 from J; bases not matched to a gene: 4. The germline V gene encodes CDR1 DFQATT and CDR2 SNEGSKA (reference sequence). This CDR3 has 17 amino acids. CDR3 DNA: TGCAGTGCTAGGGGACTAGCGGGGGGGCCGCCCTACAATGAGCAGTTCTTC. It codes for CSARGLAGGPPYNEQFF.

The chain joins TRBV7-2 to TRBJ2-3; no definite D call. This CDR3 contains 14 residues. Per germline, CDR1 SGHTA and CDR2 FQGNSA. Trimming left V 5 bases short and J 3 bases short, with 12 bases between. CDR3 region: CASSIDGATDTQYF. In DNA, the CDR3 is TGTGCCAGCAGCATCGATGGCGCGACAGATACGCAGTATTTT. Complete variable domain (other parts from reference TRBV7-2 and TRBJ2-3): GAGVSQSPSNKVTEKGKDVELRCDPISGHTALYWYRQSLGQGLEFLIYFQGNSAPDKSGLPSDRFSAERTGGSVSTLTIQRTQQEDSAVYLCASSIDGATDTQYFGPGTRLTVL.

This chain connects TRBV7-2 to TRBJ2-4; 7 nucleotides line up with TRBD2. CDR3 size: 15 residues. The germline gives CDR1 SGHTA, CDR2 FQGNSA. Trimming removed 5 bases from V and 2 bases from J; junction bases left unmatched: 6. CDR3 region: CASSPSGTTKNIQYF. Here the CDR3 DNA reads TGTGCCAGCAGCCCAAGTGGGACTACCAAAAACATTCAGTACTTC.

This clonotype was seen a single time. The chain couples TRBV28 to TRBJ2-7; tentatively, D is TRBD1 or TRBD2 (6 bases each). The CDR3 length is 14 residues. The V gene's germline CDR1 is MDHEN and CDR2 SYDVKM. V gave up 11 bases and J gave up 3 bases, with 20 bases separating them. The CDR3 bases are TGTGCCCTCGGCCGGGGGCCGGGGAACTACGAGCAGTACTTC. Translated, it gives CALGRGPGNYEQYF.

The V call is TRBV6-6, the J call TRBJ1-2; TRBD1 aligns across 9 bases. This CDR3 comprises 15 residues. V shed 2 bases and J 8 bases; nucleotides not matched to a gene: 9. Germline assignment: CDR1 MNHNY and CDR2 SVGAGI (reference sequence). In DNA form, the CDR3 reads TGTGCCAGCAGTTACGGGGGACAGGGCGCTGACGGCTACACCTTC. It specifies CASSYGGQGADGYTF.

The CDR3 region has the DNA TGTGCCAGTAGTATCGCGGGGGGCGCATCTGGCTACACCTTC. This encodes CASSIAGGASGYTF. The genes are TRBV19 and TRBJ1-2; TRBD1 is a possible D gene (6 bases). Germline V gene data show CDR1 as LNHDA and CDR2 as SQIVND (reference sequence). Trimming left V 3 bases short and J 7 bases short, with 15 bases between. The CDR3 covers 14 residues.

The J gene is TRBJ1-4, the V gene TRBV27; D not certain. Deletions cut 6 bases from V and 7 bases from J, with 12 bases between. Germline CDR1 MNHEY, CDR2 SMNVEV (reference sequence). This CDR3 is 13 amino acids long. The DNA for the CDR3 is TGTGCCAGCAGCTCCGGATACGGTGAAAAACTGTTTTTT. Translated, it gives CASSSGYGEKLFF.

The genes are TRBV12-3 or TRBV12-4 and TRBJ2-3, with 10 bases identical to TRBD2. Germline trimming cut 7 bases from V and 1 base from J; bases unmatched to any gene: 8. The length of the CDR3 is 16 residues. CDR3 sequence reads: CASIRHSGGRTDTQYF. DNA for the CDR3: TGTGCCAGCATTAGGCATAGCGGGGGGCGCACAGATACGCAGTATTTT.

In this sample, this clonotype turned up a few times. This CDR3 is CASSLNQIRDGYYNEQFF. CDR3 sequence (DNA): TGTGCCAGCAGCCTCAATCAGATCCGGGACGGATACTACAATGAGCAGTTCTTC. The J gene is TRBJ2-1, the V gene TRBV7-9; TRBD1 or TRBD2 may be the D gene (5 bases each). V dropped 5 bases and J dropped 3 bases, with 23 bases sitting between them. In germline, CDR1 is SEHNR, CDR2 FQNEAQ (reference sequence). This CDR3 contains 18 residues.

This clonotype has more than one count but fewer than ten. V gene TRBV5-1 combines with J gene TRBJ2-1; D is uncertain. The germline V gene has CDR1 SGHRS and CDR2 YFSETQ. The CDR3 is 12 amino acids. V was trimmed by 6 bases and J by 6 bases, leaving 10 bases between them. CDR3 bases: TGCGCCAGCAACGAGATACGCAATGAGCAGTTCTTC. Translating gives CASNEIRNEQFF.

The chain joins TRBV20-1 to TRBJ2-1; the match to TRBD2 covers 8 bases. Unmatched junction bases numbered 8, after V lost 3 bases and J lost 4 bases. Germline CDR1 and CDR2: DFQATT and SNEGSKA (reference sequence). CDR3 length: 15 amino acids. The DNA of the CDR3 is TGCAGTGCTAGTGAGCGGACTAGCCGTTACAATGAGCAGTTCTTC. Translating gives CSASERTSRYNEQFF.

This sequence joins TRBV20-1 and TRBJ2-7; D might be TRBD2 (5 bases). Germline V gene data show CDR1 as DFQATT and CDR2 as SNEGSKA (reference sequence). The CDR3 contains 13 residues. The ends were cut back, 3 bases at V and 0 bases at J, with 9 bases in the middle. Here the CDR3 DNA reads TGCAGTGCTAGTTTCGGGGACTCCTACGAGCAGTACTTC. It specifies CSASFGDSYEQYF.

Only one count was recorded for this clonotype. Here the CDR3 reads CATSDLFSEQFF. As DNA, the CDR3 is TGTGCCACCAGTGATTTGTTCAGTGAGCAGTTCTTC. V gene TRBV24-1 combines with J gene TRBJ2-1; no definite D call. Trimming stripped 0 bases from V and 9 bases from J, with 5 bases between. The CDR3 length is 12 residues. From germline, CDR1 is KGHDR and CDR2 SFDVKD.